This TCR beta chain is from a study of patients and donors after allogeneic stem cell transplantation. This clonotype was observed at least ten times. The germline V gene encodes CDR1 SQVTM and CDR2 ANQGSEA. The length of the CDR3 is 11 residues. Deletions cut 6 bases from V and 5 bases from J, with 10 bases between. One entry per CDR3 protein, called by TCRdb with MiXCR from the RT-PCR reads. The sample lists more than 850,000 distinct CDR3 sequences; roughly 17% were seen once. Sequencing was carried out using blood, either unsorted or a sorted T cell fraction (not recorded which). The sequence was obtained from a human donor who was either an allogeneic HSCT recipient or a stem cell or donor lymphocyte infusion donor (not recorded which). It is not recorded whose cells these are; they may come from a transplant donor. This sequence joins TRBV29-1 and TRBJ1-1; possibly TRBD1 for D (5 bases). The CDR3 region is CSVDGATEAFF. CDR3 bases: TGCAGCGTCGACGGGGCTACTGAAGCTTTCTTT.